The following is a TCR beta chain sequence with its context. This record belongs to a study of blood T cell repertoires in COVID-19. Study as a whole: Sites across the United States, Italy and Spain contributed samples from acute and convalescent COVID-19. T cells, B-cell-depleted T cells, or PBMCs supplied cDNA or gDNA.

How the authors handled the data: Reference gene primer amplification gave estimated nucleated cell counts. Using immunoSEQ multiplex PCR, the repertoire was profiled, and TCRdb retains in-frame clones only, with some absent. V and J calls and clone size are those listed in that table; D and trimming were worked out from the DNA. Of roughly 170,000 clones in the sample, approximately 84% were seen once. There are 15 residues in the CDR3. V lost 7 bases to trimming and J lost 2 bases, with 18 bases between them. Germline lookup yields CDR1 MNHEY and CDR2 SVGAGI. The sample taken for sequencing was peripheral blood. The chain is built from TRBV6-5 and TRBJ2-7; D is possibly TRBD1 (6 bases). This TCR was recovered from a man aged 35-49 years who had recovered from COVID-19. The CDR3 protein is CASTEGGGGTYEQYF. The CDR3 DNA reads TGTGCCAGCACCGAAGGGGGTGGAGGCACCTACGAGCAGTACTTC.